This TCR beta chain stems from a study of identifying expanded T cells in peripheral blood. The V and J ends lost 0 bases and 2 bases respectively, with 9 bases between them. The CDR3 covers 15 residues. Germline V gene lookup returns CDR1 MNHEY and CDR2 SMNVEV (reference sequence). Repertoires were generated with immunoSEQ multiplex PCR, while TCRdb's copy carries only in-frame clones and drops some. Of under 120,000 clones in the sample, around 89% were seen once. This TCR was sampled from a person aged 18-69 years in good health. This chain connects TRBV27 to TRBJ2-3; perhaps TRBD1 as D (5 bases). The sequencing input was blood. DNA of the CDR3: TGTGCCAGCAGTTTATCTGGGGCCCCCACAGATACGCAGTATTTT. The encoded protein is CASSLSGAPTDTQYF.